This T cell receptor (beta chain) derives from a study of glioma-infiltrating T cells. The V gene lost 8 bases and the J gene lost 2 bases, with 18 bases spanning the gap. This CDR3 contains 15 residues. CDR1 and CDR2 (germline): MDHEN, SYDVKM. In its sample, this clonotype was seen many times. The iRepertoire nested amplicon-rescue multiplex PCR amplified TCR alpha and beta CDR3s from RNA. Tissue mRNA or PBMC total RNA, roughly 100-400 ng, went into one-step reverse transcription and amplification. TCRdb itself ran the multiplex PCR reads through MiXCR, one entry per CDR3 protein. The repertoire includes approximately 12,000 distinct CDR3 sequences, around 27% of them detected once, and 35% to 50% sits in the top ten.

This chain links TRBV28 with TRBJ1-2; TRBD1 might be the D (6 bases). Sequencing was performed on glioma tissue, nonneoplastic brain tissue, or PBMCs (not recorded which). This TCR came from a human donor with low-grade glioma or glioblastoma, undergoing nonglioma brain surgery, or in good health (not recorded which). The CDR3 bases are TGTGCCAGCCAACCCTTGGGGGCGGTCAACTATGGCTACACCTTC. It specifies CASQPLGAVNYGYTF.